This T cell receptor (beta chain) was sequenced for a study of blood T cell repertoires in COVID-19 (dated by TCRdb to the early 2020s). For the wider study: Samples covering the acute and convalescent phases of COVID-19 were provided by collaborators in the United States, Italy and Spain. The material from the prospective study consisted of cDNA or gDNA derived from T cells, B-cell-depleted T cells, or PBMCs. Deeply sampled blood TCRbeta repertoires from subjects exposed to, actively infected with, or recovered from COVID-19 were included in the dataset. A freely available public database, intended as a resource for researchers studying the immune response to SARS-CoV-2, is where the repertoires were released. The samples were drawn from two sources: the first 160 participants of the ongoing ImmuneRACE study, and 1,000 to 1,500 subjects contributed by 6 global collaborators. Nearly every sample came with metadata listing a de-identified subject ID, COVID-19 status, age in years and sex. HLA class I and class II types, where available, came from metadata supplied by the sample provider rather than from assay-based typing.

Participants in the prospective study were enrolled through a virtual design, were aged roughly 18 to 100 years, and lived in under 25 United States geographic areas. In the prospective study, participants were assigned to cohorts based on the clinical history participants reported in a screening survey and a study questionnaire. For ImmuneRACE Cohort 3, a participant was defined as recovered based on two consecutive negative NP/OP PCR tests, clearance by a healthcare professional, or resolution of symptoms. In the prospective study, whole blood, serum and a nasopharyngeal or oropharyngeal swab were collected from each participant by mobile phlebotomists. Over a roughly two-month period, participants in the prospective study had the option of providing additional blood draws and questionnaires. Blood samples from the prospective study were shipped frozen or at room temperature prior to DNA extraction.

TCRbeta CDR3 regions were amplified from genomic DNA using the immunoSEQ Assay, a bias-controlled multiplex PCR. On the authors' methods: The number of nucleated cells in each sample was estimated by amplification of reference gene primers within the assay. To quantify the absolute abundance of each unique TCRbeta CDR3 rearrangement, sequence reads were collapsed and filtered. Productive Simpson clonality was computed per sample as the square root of Simpson's diversity index over productive rearrangements. TCRdb's version of the immuneACCESS table is confined to in-frame rearrangements and falls short of the full clone set. An unresolved V gene accounts for under half of the shortfall where checked; the remainder is of unknown origin. D and trimming come from the DNA, and the V and J calls and clone size come from that table. Counted in this sample were hundreds of thousands of clones; roughly 87% of them appeared once. The ten top clones hold over 0.8% of the sample.

Summary of the overall study and its limitations: The quantity of clinical and demographic metadata differed by source and by participant and was supplied without curation.

As encoded in the germline V gene (reference sequence), CDR1 is GTSNPN while CDR2 is SVGIG. After removal of 5 bases from V and 4 bases from J, the junction retains 7 bases not matched to a gene. The CDR3 spans 13 residues, from the cysteine through the phenylalanine. Kept here is only the CDR3 DNA, which spans 39 bases and is read in frame from base 1. Remarks on this clone: What this receptor recognizes is not known. The record has no base qualities; no much larger clone is one base away.

The sample was PBMCs or T cells enriched from blood (not recorded which). This TCR came from a woman aged 30 to 39 who had recovered from COVID-19. The chain is assembled from TRBV30 and TRBJ1-2, and TRBD1 aligns with 7 junction nucleotides. The bases read TGTGCCTGGGATTCCAGGGGGACCTATGGCTACACCTTC. Translated, this gives CAWDSRGTYGYTF.